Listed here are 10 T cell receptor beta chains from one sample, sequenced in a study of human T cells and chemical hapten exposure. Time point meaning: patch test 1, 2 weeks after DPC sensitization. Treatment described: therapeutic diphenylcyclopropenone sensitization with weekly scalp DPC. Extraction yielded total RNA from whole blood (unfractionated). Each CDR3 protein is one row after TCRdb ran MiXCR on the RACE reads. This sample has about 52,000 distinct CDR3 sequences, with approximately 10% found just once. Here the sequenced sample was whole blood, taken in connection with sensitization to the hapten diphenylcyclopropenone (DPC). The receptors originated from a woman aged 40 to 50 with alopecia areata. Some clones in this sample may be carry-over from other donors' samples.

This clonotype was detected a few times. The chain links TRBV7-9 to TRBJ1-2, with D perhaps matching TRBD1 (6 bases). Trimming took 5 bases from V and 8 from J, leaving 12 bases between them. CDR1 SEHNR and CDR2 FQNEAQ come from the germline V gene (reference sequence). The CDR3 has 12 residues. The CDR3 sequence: CASSQGSRGYTF. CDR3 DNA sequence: TGTGCCAGCAGCCAGGGGTCAAGAGGCTACACCTTC.

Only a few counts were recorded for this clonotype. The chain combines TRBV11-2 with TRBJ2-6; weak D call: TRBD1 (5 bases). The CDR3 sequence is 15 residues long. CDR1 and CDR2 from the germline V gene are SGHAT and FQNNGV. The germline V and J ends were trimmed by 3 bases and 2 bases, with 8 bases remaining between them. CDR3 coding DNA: TGTGCCAGCAGCTTGACAGACACTGGGGCCAACGTCCTGACTTTC. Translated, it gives CASSLTDTGANVLTF. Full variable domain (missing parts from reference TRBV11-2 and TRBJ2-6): EAGVAQSPRYKIIEKRQSVAFWCNPISGHATLYWYQQILGQGPKLLIQFQNNGVVDDSQLPKDRFSAERLKGVDSTLKIQPAKLEDSAVYLCASSLTDTGANVLTFGAGSRLTVL.

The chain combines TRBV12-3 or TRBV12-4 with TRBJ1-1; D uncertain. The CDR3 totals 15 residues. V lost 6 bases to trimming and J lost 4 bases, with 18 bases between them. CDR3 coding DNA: TGTGCCAGCAGCTCTCCTCCACTGGACGGCACTGAAGCTTTCTTT. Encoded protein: CASSSPPLDGTEAFF.

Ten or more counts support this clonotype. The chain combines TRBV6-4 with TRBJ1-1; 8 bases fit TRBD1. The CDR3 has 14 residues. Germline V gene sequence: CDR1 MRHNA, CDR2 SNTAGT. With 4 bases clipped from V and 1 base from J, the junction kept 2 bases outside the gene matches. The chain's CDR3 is CASSADRANTEAFF. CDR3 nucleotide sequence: TGTGCCAGCAGTGCGGACAGGGCGAACACTGAAGCTTTCTTT.

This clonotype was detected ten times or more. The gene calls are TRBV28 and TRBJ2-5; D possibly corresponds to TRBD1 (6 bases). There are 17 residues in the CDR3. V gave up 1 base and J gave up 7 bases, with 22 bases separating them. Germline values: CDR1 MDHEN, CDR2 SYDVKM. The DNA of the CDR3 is TGTGCCAGCAGTTTATCGTCCTACCAGGGGACGGACGGGACCCAGTACTTC. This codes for CASSLSSYQGTDGTQYF.

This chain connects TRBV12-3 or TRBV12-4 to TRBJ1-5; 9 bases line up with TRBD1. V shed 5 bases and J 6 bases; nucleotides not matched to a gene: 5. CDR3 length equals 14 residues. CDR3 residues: CASSRTGGSQPQHF. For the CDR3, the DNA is TGTGCCAGCAGTCGAACAGGGGGCAGTCAGCCCCAGCATTTT.

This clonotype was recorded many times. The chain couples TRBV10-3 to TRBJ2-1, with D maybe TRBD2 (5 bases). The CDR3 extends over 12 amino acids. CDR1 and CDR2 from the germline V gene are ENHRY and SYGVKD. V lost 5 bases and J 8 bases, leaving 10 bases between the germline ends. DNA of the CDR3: TGTGCCATCAGTACCCGGGGAGATGAGCAGTTCTTC. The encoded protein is CAISTRGDEQFF.

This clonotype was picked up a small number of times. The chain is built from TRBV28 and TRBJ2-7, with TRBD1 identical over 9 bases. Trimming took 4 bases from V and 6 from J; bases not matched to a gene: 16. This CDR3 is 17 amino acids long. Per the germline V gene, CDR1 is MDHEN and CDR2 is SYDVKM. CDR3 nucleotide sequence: TGTGCCAGCAGTTCACCGCGGGCGGGGACAGGGAAGGCCGAGCAGTACTTC. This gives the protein CASSSPRAGTGKAEQYF.

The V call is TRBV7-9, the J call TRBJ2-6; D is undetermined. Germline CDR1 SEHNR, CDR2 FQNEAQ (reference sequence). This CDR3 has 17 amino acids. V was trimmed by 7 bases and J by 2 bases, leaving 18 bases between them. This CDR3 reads CASTLDGPGTGANVLTF. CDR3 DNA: TGTGCCAGCACCCTAGACGGGCCCGGCACTGGGGCCAACGTCCTGACTTTC.

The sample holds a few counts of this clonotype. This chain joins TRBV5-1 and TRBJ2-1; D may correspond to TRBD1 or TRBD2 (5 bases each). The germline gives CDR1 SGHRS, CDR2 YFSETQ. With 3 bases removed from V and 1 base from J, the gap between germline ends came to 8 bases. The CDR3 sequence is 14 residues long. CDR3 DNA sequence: TGCGCCAGCAGCTCGTGGGGGTCCTACAATGAGCAGTTCTTC. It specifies CASSSWGSYNEQFF.